What follows are 23 T cell receptor beta chains derived from one specimen sequenced in a study of shared clonotypes between healthy human individuals. The data were produced by immunoSEQ multiplex PCR, yet TCRdb's version contains in-frame clones alone and is incomplete. The data hold 2,100,000 or so clones, with 95% observed a single time. The sample comprised naive CD4+ T cells sorted from blood. Regarding subset: CD45RA+ positively selected. The receptors were gathered from a man aged 18 to 35 in good health.

This chain uses TRBV19 with TRBJ2-7; 7 bases are shared with TRBD1. The CDR3 has 13 residues. Germline V gives CDR1 LNHDA, CDR2 SQIVND (reference sequence). Trimming at V came to 4 bases and at J to 7 bases, leaving 7 bases not matched to a gene. CDR3 DNA: TGTGCCAGTAGTACCCAGACAGGGATAGAGCAGTACTTC. It is translated as CASSTQTGIEQYF.

Notes on this clone: The identical CDR3 is also encoded by other nucleotide sequences in the sample. The chain joins TRBV2 to TRBJ2-5; maybe TRBD2 (6 bases). The CDR3 has 10 residues. The germline V gene has CDR1 SNHLY and CDR2 FYNNEI. V lost 8 bases, J lost 5 bases, and 6 bases lay in between. The DNA for the CDR3 is TGTGCCAGCGGGGGGGAGACCCAGTACTTC. This translates into CASGGETQYF.

This chain joins TRBV30 and TRBJ1-6; D uncertain. Trimming left V 4 bases short and J 0 bases short, with 10 bases between. Germline assignment: CDR1 GTSNPN and CDR2 SVGIG (reference sequence). There are 15 residues in the CDR3. The CDR3 DNA reads TGTGCCTGGACGAACTCCAACTCCTATAATTCACCCCTCCACTTT. As protein: CAWTNSNSYNSPLHF.

With regard to this clone: Other nucleotide sequences in the sample specify the same CDR3. V is TRBV27 and J is TRBJ1-6; 9 nucleotides align to TRBD1. There are 14 residues in the CDR3. The V segment lost 3 bases and the J segment 6 bases; nucleotides outside the gene matches: 0. Per germline, CDR1 MNHEY and CDR2 SMNVEV (reference sequence). The CDR3 spells CASSLDRGNSPLHF. DNA of the CDR3: TGTGCCAGCAGTTTGGACAGGGGTAATTCACCCCTCCACTTT.

The chain employs TRBV11-2 and TRBJ2-7; 8 bases match TRBD2. CDR1 SGHAT and CDR2 FQNNGV come from the germline V gene. There are 14 residues in the CDR3. Trimming cost V 5 bases and J 7 bases; bases outside gene matches: 10. In nucleotides, the CDR3 is TGTGCCAGCAGCATCACTAATAGCGGGGTAGAGCAGTACTTC. Amino acids: CASSITNSGVEQYF.

The V and J genes are TRBV18 and TRBJ2-5; 10 bases match TRBD2. The J segment lost 2 bases and the V segment lost 3 bases, leaving 3 bases of the junction unmatched. The CDR3 spans 15 residues. Germline values: CDR1 KGHSH, CDR2 LQKENI. CDR3 nucleotides: TGTGCCAGCTCACCGCCTAGCGGGAGTCAAGAGACCCAGTACTTC. Translating it yields CASSPPSGSQETQYF. The entire variable domain, with the rest obtained from reference TRBV18 and TRBJ2-5, is as follows: NAGVMQNPRHLVRRRGQEARLRCSPMKGHSHVYWYRQLPEEGLKFMVYLQKENIIDESGMPKERFSAEFPKEGPSILRIQQVVRGDSAAYFCASSPPSGSQETQYFGPGTRLLVL.

This chain links TRBV6-5 with TRBJ1-2; D is undetermined. Trimming took off 10 bases at V and 6 bases at J, with 12 bases between the two ends. The CDR3 totals 11 residues. Germline V gene sequence: CDR1 MNHEY, CDR2 SVGAGI. DNA of the CDR3: TGTGCCACCTTATCCCCGAATGGCTACACCTTC. It is translated as CATLSPNGYTF.

The chain has TRBV7-8 and TRBJ1-6; D may be TRBD1 (6 bases). Germline CDR1 reads SGHVS; CDR2 reads FQNEAQ. There are 13 residues in the CDR3. Trimming stripped 11 bases from V and 7 bases from J, with 15 bases between. This CDR3 reads CAGGQDPNSPLHF. The DNA for the CDR3 is TGTGCCGGGGGCCAGGATCCCAATTCACCCCTCCACTTT.

This chain uses TRBV6-1 with TRBJ2-1; 7 bases align to TRBD1. Per the germline V gene, CDR1 is MNHNS and CDR2 is SASEGT. Germline trimming cut 6 bases from V and 4 bases from J; bases unmatched to any gene: 3. The CDR3 totals 13 residues. CDR3 loop: CASRDRLYNEQFF. The CDR3 DNA is TGTGCCAGCAGGGACAGGTTATACAATGAGCAGTTCTTC.

The chain employs TRBV6-6 and TRBJ1-6; possibly TRBD1 for D (5 bases). CDR1 MNHNY and CDR2 SVGAGI come from the germline V gene (reference sequence). CDR3 size: 15 residues. Trimming removed 7 bases from V and 7 bases from J, with 17 bases in between. The CDR3 sequence: CASTQSGRLNSPLHF. The CDR3 coding sequence is TGTGCCAGCACCCAATCGGGACGACTCAATTCACCCCTCCACTTT.

The J gene is TRBJ1-6, the V gene TRBV5-1; D may be TRBD1 (6 bases). Trimming cost V 5 bases and J 5 bases, with 14 bases left between them. Germline V lookup: CDR1 SGHRS, CDR2 YFSETQ. There are 15 residues in the CDR3. As DNA, the CDR3 is TGCGCCAGCAGGGAGGGCACAGGGAATAATTCACCCCTCCACTTT. Translation: CASREGTGNNSPLHF.

This chain uses TRBV15 with TRBJ1-5, with D possibly TRBD1 on 5 matching bases. Germline CDR1 is LNHNV and CDR2 is YYDKDF (reference sequence). V was shortened by 5 bases and J by 3 bases, with 14 bases between the two germline ends. CDR3 size: 15 residues. This chain's CDR3 is CATSRGGGDNQPQHF. The CDR3 DNA reads as TGTGCCACCAGCCGCGGGGGGGGTGACAATCAGCCCCAGCATTTT.

V usage is TRBV11-2 and J usage is TRBJ1-1; 9 bases match TRBD1. Unmatched junction bases numbered 13, after V lost 0 bases and J lost 5 bases. CDR1 and CDR2 (germline): SGHAT, FQNNGV. The CDR3 is made up of 18 amino acids. CDR3 DNA: TGTGCCAGCAGCTTAGAACAGGGGGCGCTTAGTGGGAGAACTGAAGCTTTCTTT. Amino acid sequence: CASSLEQGALSGRTEAFF. Combining the CDR3 with reference TRBV11-2 and TRBJ1-1 gives the whole variable domain EAGVAQSPRYKIIEKRQSVAFWCNPISGHATLYWYQQILGQGPKLLIQFQNNGVVDDSQLPKDRFSAERLKGVDSTLKIQPAKLEDSAVYLCASSLEQGALSGRTEAFFGQGTRLTVV.

In regard to this clone: The same CDR3 is also encoded by other DNA sequences in this sample. The gene calls are TRBV19 and TRBJ1-1; D is perhaps TRBD1 (6 bases). Germline CDR1 and CDR2: LNHDA and SQIVND (reference sequence). V lost 7 bases to trimming and J lost 1 base, with 10 bases between them. The CDR3 runs 13 residues. The CDR3 spells CASTDRPNTEAFF. The CDR3 DNA is TGTGCCAGTACCGACAGGCCGAACACTGAAGCTTTCTTT.

The chain couples TRBV7-2 to TRBJ2-7; the match to TRBD2 covers 12 bases. The CDR3 spans 15 residues. The germline V gene encodes CDR1 SGHTA and CDR2 FQGNSA. V lost 4 bases and J lost 2; bases outside the gene matches: 3. The CDR3 DNA follows: TGTGCCAGCAGCTCTCCTAGCGGGGGGGCCTACGAGCAGTACTTC. The encoded protein is CASSSPSGGAYEQYF.

This chain joins TRBV9 and TRBJ2-5, with TRBD1 identical over 7 bases. Germline V CDR1 and CDR2: SGDLS, YYNGEE. The CDR3 sequence is 14 residues long. With V trimmed by 4 bases and J by 2 bases, 5 bases remained unmatched. The CDR3 loop is CASSTRTGQETQYF. The CDR3 DNA reads TGTGCCAGCAGCACCCGGACAGGACAAGAGACCCAGTACTTC.

The CDR3 DNA reads as TGTGCCAGCAGTGGCGGCAGTGGAAAACCCGGAAACACCATATATTTT. Amino acid sequence: CASSGGSGKPGNTIYF. The genes are TRBV2 and TRBJ1-3; D gene uncertain. The CDR3 consists of 16 residues. CDR1 SNHLY and CDR2 FYNNEI come from the germline V gene. V was pared by 4 bases and J by 4 bases, with 17 bases between.

Remarks on this clone: Additional DNA sequences in this sample encode the identical CDR3. This chain joins TRBV6-6 and TRBJ1-1; 7 bases are shared with TRBD1. Germline V gene lookup returns CDR1 MNHNY and CDR2 SVGAGI (reference sequence). V lost 6 bases to trimming and J lost 5 bases; unmatched junction nucleotides: 6. This CDR3 is 13 amino acids long. The CDR3 loop reads CASSLQGYTEAFF. CDR3 coding DNA: TGTGCCAGCAGCCTACAGGGGTATACTGAAGCTTTCTTT.

This chain uses TRBV5-1 with TRBJ1-3; D is unresolved. The V and J ends lost 4 bases and 4 bases respectively, with 12 bases between them. The CDR3 totals 14 residues. Germline V gives CDR1 SGHRS, CDR2 YFSETQ. The CDR3 DNA reads as TGCGCCAGCAGCCGGCAACCAGACGGAAACACCATATATTTT. It yields the protein CASSRQPDGNTIYF. The whole variable domain, filled in from reference TRBV5-1 and TRBJ1-3, reads KAGVTQTPRYLIKTRGQQVTLSCSPISGHRSVSWYQQTPGQGLQFLFEYFSETQRNKGNFPGRFSGRQFSNSRSEMNVSTLELGDSALYLCASSRQPDGNTIYFGEGSWLTVV.

The CDR3 nucleotides are TGTGCTAGTGGTACACCGGACAGGGACTACGAGCAGTACTTC. Translation: CASGTPDRDYEQYF. The chain combines TRBV12-5 with TRBJ2-7; 8 bases fit TRBD1. V shed 5 bases and J 3 bases; nucleotides not matched to a gene: 6. The CDR3 has 14 residues. Germline CDR1 reads LGHNT; CDR2 reads FRNRAP. The entire variable domain, with the rest obtained from reference TRBV12-5 and TRBJ2-7, is as follows: DARVTQTPRHKVTEMGQEVTMRCQPILGHNTVFWYRQTMMQGLELLAYFRNRAPLDDSGMPKDRFSAEMPDATLATLKIQPSEPRDSAVYFCASGTPDRDYEQYFGPGTRLTVT.

The chain is built from TRBV5-1 and TRBJ1-1, with D uncertain. In germline, CDR1 is SGHRS, CDR2 YFSETQ. The CDR3 runs to 16 residues. The ends were cut back, 0 bases at V and 0 bases at J, with 12 bases in the middle. The CDR3 nucleotides are TGCGCCAGCAGCTTGGGTCACGGCAGGTTGAACACTGAAGCTTTCTTT. It encodes CASSLGHGRLNTEAFF. Filled out from reference TRBV5-1 and TRBJ1-1, the complete variable domain reads KAGVTQTPRYLIKTRGQQVTLSCSPISGHRSVSWYQQTPGQGLQFLFEYFSETQRNKGNFPGRFSGRQFSNSRSEMNVSTLELGDSALYLCASSLGHGRLNTEAFFGQGTRLTVV.

The V and J genes are TRBV7-2 and TRBJ1-3; TRBD1 agrees at 7 bases. V lost 1 base to trimming and J lost 12 bases; unmatched junction nucleotides: 6. The CDR3 loop spans 13 amino acids. Germline V gene lookup returns CDR1 SGHTA and CDR2 FQGNSA. The CDR3 DNA reads as TGTGCCAGCAGCTTAGTGGGACAGTCGCACATATATTTT. This translates into CASSLVGQSHIYF.

The V and J genes are TRBV7-9 and TRBJ1-2; D is undetermined. From germline, CDR1 is SEHNR and CDR2 FQNEAQ (reference sequence). Trimming took 6 bases from V and 3 from J, leaving 11 bases between them. CDR3 length: 13 residues. CDR3 in DNA: TGTGCCAGCAGTCGAACTGGGGACTATGGCTACACCTTC. Translated, it gives CASSRTGDYGYTF.